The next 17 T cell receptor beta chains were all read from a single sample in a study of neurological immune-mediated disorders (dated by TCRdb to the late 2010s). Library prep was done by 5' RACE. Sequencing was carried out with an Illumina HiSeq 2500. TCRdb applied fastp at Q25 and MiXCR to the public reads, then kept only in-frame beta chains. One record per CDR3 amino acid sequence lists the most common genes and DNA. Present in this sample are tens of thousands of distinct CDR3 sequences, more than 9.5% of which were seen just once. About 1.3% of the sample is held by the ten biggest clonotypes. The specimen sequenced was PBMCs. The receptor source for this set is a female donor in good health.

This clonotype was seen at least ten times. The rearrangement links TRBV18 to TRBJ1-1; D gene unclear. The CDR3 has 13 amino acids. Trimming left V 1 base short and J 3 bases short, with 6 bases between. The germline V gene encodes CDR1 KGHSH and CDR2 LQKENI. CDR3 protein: CASSPRGDTEAFF. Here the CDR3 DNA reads TGTGCCAGCTCACCACGTGGGGACACTGAAGCTTTCTTT.

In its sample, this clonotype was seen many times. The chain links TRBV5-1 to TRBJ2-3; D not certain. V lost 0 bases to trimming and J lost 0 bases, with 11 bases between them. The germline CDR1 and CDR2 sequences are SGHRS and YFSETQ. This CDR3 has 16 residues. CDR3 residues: CASSLAGSTSTDTQYF. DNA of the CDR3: TGCGCCAGCAGCTTGGCGGGCTCTACGAGCACAGATACGCAGTATTTT.

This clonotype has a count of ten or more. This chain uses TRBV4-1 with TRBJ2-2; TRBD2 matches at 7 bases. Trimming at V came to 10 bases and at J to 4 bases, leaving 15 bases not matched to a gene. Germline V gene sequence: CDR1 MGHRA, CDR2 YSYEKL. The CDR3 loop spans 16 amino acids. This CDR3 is CATTGEGTGGTGELFF. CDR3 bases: TGCGCCACCACCGGGGAAGGGACGGGGGGCACCGGGGAGCTGTTTTTT.

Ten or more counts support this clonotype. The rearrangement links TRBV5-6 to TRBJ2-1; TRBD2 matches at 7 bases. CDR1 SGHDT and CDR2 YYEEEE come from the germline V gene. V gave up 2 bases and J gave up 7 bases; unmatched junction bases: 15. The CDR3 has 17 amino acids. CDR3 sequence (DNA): TGTGCCAGCAGCTTTATTGGGGCGGGAGCAAAAACGAATGAGCAGTTCTTC. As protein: CASSFIGAGAKTNEQFF.

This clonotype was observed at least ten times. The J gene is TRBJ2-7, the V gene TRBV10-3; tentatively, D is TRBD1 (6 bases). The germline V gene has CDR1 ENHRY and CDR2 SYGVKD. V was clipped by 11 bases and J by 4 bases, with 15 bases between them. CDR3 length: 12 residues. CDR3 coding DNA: TGTGCCTCCCAGGGGCATTCGTACGAGCAGTACTTC. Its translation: CASQGHSYEQYF.

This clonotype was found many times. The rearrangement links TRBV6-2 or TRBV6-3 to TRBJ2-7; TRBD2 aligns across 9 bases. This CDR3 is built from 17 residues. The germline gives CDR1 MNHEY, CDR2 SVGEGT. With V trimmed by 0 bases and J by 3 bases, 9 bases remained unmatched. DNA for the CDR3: TGTGCCAGCAGTTACTCGAGTCTAGCGGGGTCTCTCTACGAGCAGTACTTC. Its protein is CASSYSSLAGSLYEQYF.

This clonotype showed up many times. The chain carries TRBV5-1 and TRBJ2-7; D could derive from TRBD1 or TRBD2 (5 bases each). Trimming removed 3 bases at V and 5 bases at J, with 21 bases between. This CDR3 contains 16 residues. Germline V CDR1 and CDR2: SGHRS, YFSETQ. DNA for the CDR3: TGCGCCAGCAGCTCAGCCGGGACGGGGCTTGTCGACGAGCAGTACTTC. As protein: CASSSAGTGLVDEQYF. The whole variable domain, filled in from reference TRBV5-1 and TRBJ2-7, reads KAGVTQTPRYLIKTRGQQVTLSCSPISGHRSVSWYQQTPGQGLQFLFEYFSETQRNKGNFPGRFSGRQFSNSRSEMNVSTLELGDSALYLCASSSAGTGLVDEQYFGPGTRLTVT.

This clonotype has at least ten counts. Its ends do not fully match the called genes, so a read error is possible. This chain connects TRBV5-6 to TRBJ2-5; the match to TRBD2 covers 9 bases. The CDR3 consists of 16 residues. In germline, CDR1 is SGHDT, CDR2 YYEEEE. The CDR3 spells CASSLEVAGEGGPVDF. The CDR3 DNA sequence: TGTGCCAGCAGCTTGGAGGTAGCGGGAGAGGGGGGCCCAGTTGACTTC.

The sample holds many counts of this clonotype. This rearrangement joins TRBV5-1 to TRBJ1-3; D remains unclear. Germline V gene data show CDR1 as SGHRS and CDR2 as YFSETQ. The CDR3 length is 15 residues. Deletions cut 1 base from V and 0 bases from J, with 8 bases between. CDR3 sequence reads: CASSLLYNSGNTIYF. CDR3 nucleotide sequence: TGCGCCAGCAGCTTGTTGTATAACTCTGGAAACACCATATATTTT. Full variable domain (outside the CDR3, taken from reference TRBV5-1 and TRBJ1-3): KAGVTQTPRYLIKTRGQQVTLSCSPISGHRSVSWYQQTPGQGLQFLFEYFSETQRNKGNFPGRFSGRQFSNSRSEMNVSTLELGDSALYLCASSLLYNSGNTIYFGEGSWLTVV.

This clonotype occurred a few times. CDR3 residues: CAMRQDLGGSDKFISADTQYF. The CDR3 nucleotides read TGTGCCATGCGTCAGGATTTAGGGGGTTCGGACAAATTCATTTCTGCAGATACGCAGTATTTT. The chain combines TRBV2 with TRBJ2-3; possible D gene TRBD1, 6 bases. Trimming took off 10 bases at V and 4 bases at J, with 39 bases between the two ends. This CDR3 contains 21 residues. Germline-derived CDR1 and CDR2 are SNHLY and FYNNEI.

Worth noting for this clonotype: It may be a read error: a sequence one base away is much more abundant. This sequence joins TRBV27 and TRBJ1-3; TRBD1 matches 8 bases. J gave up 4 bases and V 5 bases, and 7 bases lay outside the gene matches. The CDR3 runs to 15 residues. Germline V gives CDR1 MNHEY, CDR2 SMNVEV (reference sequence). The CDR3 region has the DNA TGTGCCAGCAGTCCTCCAGGGGGCGTCGGAAACACCATATATTTT. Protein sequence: CASSPPGGVGNTIYF.

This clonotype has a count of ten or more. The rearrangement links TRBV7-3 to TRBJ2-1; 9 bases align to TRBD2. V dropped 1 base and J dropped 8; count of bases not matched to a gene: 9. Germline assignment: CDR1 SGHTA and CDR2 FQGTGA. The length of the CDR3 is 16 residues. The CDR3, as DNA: TGTGCCAGCAGCTTAAAGACGGCGGGAGGGGAGGATGAGCAGTTCTTC. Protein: CASSLKTAGGEDEQFF.

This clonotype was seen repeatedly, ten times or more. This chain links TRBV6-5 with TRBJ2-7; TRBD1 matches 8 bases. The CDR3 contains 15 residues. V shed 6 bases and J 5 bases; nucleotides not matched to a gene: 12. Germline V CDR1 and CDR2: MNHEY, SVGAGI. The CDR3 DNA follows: TGTGCCAGCAGCCCCACCGGACAGGGCAGTAACGAGCAGTACTTC. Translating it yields CASSPTGQGSNEQYF.

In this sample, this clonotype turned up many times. The CDR3 sequence is CASSPETGYEQYF. The CDR3 region has the DNA TGTGCCAGCAGTCCCGAGACCGGATACGAGCAGTACTTC. V is TRBV2 and J is TRBJ2-7; D uncertain. The CDR3 runs 13 residues. The germline gives CDR1 SNHLY, CDR2 FYNNEI. The V gene lost 5 bases and the J gene lost 4 bases, with 12 bases spanning the gap.

Here the CDR3 reads CASSLEDREMNTEAFF. The CDR3 nucleotides are TGCGCCAGCAGCTTGGAGGACAGGGAGATGAACACTGAAGCTTTCTTT. The gene calls are TRBV5-1 and TRBJ1-1, with 8 bases fitting TRBD1. Per germline, CDR1 SGHRS and CDR2 YFSETQ. This CDR3 has 16 amino acids. V gave up 0 bases and J gave up 0 bases; unmatched junction bases: 4.

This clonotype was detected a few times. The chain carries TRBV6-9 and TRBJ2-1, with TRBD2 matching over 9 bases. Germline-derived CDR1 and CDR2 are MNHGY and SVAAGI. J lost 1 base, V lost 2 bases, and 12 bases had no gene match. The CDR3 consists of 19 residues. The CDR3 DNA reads TGTGCCAGCAGTTATAAACTGGAAAAGCGGGGGGTTTCCTACAATGAGCAGTTCTTC. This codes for CASSYKLEKRGVSYNEQFF.

The CDR3 sequence: CASSYTRSVHPQHF. CDR3 DNA sequence: TGTGCCAGCAGCTATACAAGGTCGGTTCATCCCCAGCATTTT. This chain uses TRBV7-9 with TRBJ1-5, with unresolved D. V lost 4 bases to trimming and J lost 10 bases, with 17 bases between them. Germline CDR1 reads SEHNR; CDR2 reads FQNEAQ (reference sequence). The CDR3 runs 14 residues.